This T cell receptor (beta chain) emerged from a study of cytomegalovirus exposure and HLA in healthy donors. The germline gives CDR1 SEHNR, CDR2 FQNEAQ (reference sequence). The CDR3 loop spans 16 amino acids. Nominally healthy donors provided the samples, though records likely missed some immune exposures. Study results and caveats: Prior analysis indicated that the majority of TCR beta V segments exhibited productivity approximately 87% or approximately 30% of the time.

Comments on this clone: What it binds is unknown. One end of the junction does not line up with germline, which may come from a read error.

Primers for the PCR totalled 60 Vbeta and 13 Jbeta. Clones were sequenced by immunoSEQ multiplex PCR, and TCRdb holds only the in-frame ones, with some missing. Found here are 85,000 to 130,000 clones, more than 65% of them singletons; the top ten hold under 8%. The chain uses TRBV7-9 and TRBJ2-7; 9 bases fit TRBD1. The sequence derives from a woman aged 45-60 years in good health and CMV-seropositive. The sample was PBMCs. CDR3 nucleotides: TGTTCCAGCAGCACCCTCCGGGACAGGGCAACCTACGAGCAGTACTTC. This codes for CSSSTLRDRATYEQYF.